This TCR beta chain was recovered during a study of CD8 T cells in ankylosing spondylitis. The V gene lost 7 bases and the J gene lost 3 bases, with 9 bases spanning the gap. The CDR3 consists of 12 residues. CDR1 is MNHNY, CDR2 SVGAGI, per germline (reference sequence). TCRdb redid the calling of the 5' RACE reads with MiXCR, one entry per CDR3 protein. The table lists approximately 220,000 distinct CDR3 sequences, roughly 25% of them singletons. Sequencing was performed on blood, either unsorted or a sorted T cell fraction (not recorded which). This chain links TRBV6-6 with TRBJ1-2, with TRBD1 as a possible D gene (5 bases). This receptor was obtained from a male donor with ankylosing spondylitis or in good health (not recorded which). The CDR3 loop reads CASTPGHYGYTF. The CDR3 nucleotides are TGTGCCAGCACTCCGGGGCACTATGGCTACACCTTC.